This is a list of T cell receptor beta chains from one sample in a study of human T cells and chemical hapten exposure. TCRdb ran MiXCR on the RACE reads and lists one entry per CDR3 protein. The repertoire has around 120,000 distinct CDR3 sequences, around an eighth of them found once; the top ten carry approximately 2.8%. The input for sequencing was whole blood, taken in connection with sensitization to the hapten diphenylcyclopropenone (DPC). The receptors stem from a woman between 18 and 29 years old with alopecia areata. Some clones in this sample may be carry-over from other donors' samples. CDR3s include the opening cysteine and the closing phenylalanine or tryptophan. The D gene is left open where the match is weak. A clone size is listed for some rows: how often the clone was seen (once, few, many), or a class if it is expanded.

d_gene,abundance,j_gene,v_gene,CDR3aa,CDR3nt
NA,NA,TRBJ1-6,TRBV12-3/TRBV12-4,CASSLGAPNNSPHHF,TGTGCCAGCAGTTTAGGGGCACCAAATAATTCACCCCACCACTTT
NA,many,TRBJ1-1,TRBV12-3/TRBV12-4,CASSPTLGRLVTEAFF,TGTGCCAGCAGTCCAACTCTGGGCAGGTTAGTCACTGAAGCTTTCTTT
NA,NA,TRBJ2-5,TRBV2,CASNRQGGGTQETQYF,TGTGCCAGCAACAGACAGGGCGGGGGGACCCAAGAGACCCAGTACTTC
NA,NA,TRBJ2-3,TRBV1,CTSSHAGTGGVDTQYF,TGCACCAGCAGCCACGCCGGGACTGGCGGGGTGGATACGCAGTATTTT
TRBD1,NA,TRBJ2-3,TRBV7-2,CASSTGQGALLTDTQYF,TGTGCCAGCAGTACGGGACAGGGGGCCCTATTAACAGATACGCAGTATTTT
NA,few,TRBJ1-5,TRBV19,CASSIDRIINQPQHF,TGTGCCAGTAGTATAGATCGGATAATCAATCAGCCCCAGCATTTT
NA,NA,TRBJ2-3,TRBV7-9,CASSLLQASSTDTQYF,TGTGCCAGCAGCTTACTACAGGCCTCTAGCACAGATACGCAGTATTTT
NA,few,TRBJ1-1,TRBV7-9,CASSTLGGIAEAFF,TGTGCCAGCAGCACCCTTGGGGGCATCGCTGAAGCTTTCTTT
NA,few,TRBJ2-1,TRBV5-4,CASSLEGSRLKEQFF,TGTGCCAGCAGCTTGGAAGGATCGCGGTTGAAGGAGCAGTTCTTC
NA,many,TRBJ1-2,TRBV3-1,CASSQDKILYGYTF,TGTGCCAGCAGCCAAGACAAGATTCTCTATGGCTACACCTTC
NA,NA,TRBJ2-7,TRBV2,CASRGPEQYF,TGTGCCAGCAGGGGTCCCGAGCAGTACTTC
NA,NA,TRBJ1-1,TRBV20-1,CSAPRGRLNTESFF,TGCAGTGCCCCTAGGGGCAGGTTGAACACTGAATCTTTCTTT
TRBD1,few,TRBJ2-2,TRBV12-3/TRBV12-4,CASSSSGTGGPSNTGELFF,TGTGCCAGCAGTTCTTCCGGGACAGGGGGCCCCTCGAACACCGGGGAGCTGTTTTTT
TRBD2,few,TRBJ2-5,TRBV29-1,CSAGLAGETQYF,TGCAGCGCCGGACTAGCGGGGGAGACCCAGTACTTC
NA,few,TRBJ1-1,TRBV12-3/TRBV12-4,CANRPAGARSAEAFF,TGTGCCAACAGACCAGCCGGGGCCAGGTCCGCTGAAGCTTTCTTT
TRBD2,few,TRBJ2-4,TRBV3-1,CASSQDSGGRNIQYF,TGTGCCAGCAGCCAAGACTCGGGGGGGAGGAACATTCAGTACTTC
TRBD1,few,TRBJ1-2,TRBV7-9,CASSPLDRVYGYTF,TGTGCCAGCAGCCCCCTTGACAGGGTCTATGGCTACACCTTC
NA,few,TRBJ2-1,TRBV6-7,CASSYGGPHNYNEQFF,TGTGCCAGCAGTTACGGCGGGCCTCACAACTACAATGAGCAGTTCTTC
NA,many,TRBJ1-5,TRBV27,CASRGGAISNQPQHF,TGTGCCAGCCGGGGAGGGGCCATTAGCAATCAGCCCCAGCATTTT
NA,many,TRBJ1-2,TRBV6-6,CASRPIQGSTGYTF,TGTGCCAGCCGACCGATCCAGGGGAGTACCGGCTACACCTTC
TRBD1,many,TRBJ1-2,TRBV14,CASSQTRGLGYTF,TGTGCCAGCAGCCAAACCAGGGGGCTTGGCTACACCTTC
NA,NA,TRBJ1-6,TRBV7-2,CASSLSGARDSPLHF,TGTGCCAGCAGCTTGTCGGGGGCCAGGGACTCACCCCTCCACTTT
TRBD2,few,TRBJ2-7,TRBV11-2,CASSLIAGVAYEQYF,TGTGCCAGCAGCTTAATAGCGGGGGTCGCCTACGAGCAGTACTTC
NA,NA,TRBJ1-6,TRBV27,CASSYWGQNNSPLHF,TGTGCCAGCAGTTACTGGGGACAAAACAATTCACCCCTCCACTTT
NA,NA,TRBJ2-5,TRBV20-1,CSARTRLETQYF,TGCAGTGCTAGAACTAGGTTAGAGACCCAGTACTTC
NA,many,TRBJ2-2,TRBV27,CASRRGVGELFF,TGTGCCAGCAGGAGGGGGGTCGGGGAGCTGTTTTTT
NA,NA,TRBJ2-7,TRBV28,CASSLNEQYF,TGTGCCAGCAGTTTAAACGAGCAGTACTTC
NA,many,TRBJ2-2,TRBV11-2,CASSQGLNTGELFF,TGTGCCAGCAGCCAGGGACTTAACACCGGGGAGCTGTTTTTT
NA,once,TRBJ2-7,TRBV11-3,CASSLGQGQTYEQYF,TGTGCCAGCAGTTTGGGGCAGGGCCAAACCTACGAGCAGTACTTC
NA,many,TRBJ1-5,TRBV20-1,CSAIESRPQGQPQHF,TGCAGTGCTATCGAATCCAGGCCTCAAGGGCAGCCCCAGCATTTT
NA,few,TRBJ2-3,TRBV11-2,CATAPQYF,TGTGCCACCGCTCCACAGTATTTT
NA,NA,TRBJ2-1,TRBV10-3,CAISEANEQFF,TGTGCCATCAGTGAGGCAAATGAGCAGTTCTTC
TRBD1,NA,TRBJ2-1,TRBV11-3,CASSLRQGGNNEQFF,TGTGCCAGCAGCTTAAGACAGGGTGGGAACAATGAGCAGTTCTTC
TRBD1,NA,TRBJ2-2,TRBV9,CASSVQTPGQLFPRLFF,TGTGCCAGCAGCGTCCAAACGCCGGGACAGTTGTTTCCACGGCTGTTTTTT
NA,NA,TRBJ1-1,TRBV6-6,CASLQMENTEAFF,TGTGCCAGCCTGCAGATGGAGAACACTGAAGCTTTCTTT
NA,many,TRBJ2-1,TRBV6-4,CASSDSGTAGLNEQFF,TGTGCCAGCAGTGACTCAGGTACCGCAGGCCTCAATGAGCAGTTCTTC
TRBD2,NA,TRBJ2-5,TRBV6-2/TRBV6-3,CASSYDQRGGETQYF,TGTGCCAGCAGTTACGACCAGCGGGGAGGGGAGACCCAGTACTTC
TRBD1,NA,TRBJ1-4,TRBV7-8,CASSLAQTGNEKLFF,TGTGCCAGCAGCTTAGCGCAGACAGGGAATGAAAAACTGTTTTTT
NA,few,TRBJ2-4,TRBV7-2,CASSLVGAGVNKNIQYF,TGTGCCAGCAGCTTAGTCGGCGCCGGGGTAAACAAAAACATTCAGTACTTC
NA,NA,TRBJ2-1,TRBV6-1,CASSDGRHSYNEQFF,TGTGCCAGCAGTGACGGACGGCACTCCTACAATGAGCAGTTCTTC
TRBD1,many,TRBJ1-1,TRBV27,CASSPRQGGGHTEAFF,TGTGCCAGCAGTCCACGACAGGGGGGAGGTCACACTGAAGCTTTCTTT
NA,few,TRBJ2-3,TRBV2,CASSEITPGVTDTQYF,TGTGCCAGCAGTGAAATTACTCCCGGGGTTACAGATACGCAGTATTTT
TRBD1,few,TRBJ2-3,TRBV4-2,CASSQAGGLRTDTQYF,TGTGCCAGCAGCCAAGCAGGGGGCTTGCGCACAGATACGCAGTATTTT
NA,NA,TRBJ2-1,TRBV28,CASSPPWNEQFF,TGTGCCAGCAGTCCTCCCTGGAATGAGCAGTTCTTC